This TCR beta chain comes out of a study of beta chain features in type 1 diabetes. Study information: Patients and healthy donors were similar in age, gender and cell yields. General study points: Using cDNA template may skew counts toward highly expressing activated cells. The study found moderately but significantly shorter TCRB CDR3s in all four CD4+ subsets of Type 1 diabetes patients. VDJ junctions sequenced from type 1 diabetes patients showed fewer insertions and more deletions.

The whole isolated RNA underwent reverse transcription, so sequencing captured expressed TCRB transcripts. Produced via immunoSEQ multiplex PCR; TCRdb's table is partial and in-frame only. The sample consists of roughly 150,000 clones, approximately 8.1% of them appearing once. Markers CD45RO/CCR7/CD25/CD127/CD95/CD27 served to sort CD4+ naive, central memory, regulatory and stem cell-like memory cells. A remark on this clone: No antigen is known for it.

CDR1 is LGHNA and CDR2 is YSLEER in the germline V gene. There are 15 residues in the CDR3. The V segment lost 3 bases and the J segment 3 bases; nucleotides outside the gene matches: 7. The sample was central memory CD4+ T cells from blood. The clonotype comes from a man between 18 and 35 years old with type 1 diabetes. The chain joins TRBV4-3 to TRBJ2-7; 8 bases line up with TRBD1. This CDR3 reads CASSQGQTGGYEQYF. The CDR3 DNA reads as TGCGCCAGCAGCCAGGGTCAAACAGGGGGCTACGAGCAGTACTTC.